The 20 T cell receptor beta chains below come from one sample, sequenced in a study of cytomegalovirus exposure and HLA in healthy donors (dated by TCRdb to the late 2010s). Library method: the immunoSEQ multiplex PCR assay. For the multiplex PCR, a mixture combining 60 forward primers for TCR Vbeta segments and 13 reverse primers for TCR Jbeta segments was used. TCRdb limited this immuneACCESS table to in-frame rearrangements with V and J called. A share of clones is missing; checked studies link under half to unresolved V genes, and the rest is unexplained. The sample table contains 150,000 to 200,000 clones; only one count was recorded for approximately 80% of them. 4.5% to 7.5% of the sample rests with the top ten. The material sequenced was PBMCs. These TCRs come from a woman aged 25 to 39 in good health and CMV-seropositive.

The chain carries TRBV11-2 and TRBJ1-2; 9 bases are shared with TRBD1. CDR3 size: 16 residues. Trimming cost V 5 bases and J 4 bases; bases outside gene matches: 11. Germline V CDR1 and CDR2: SGHAT, FQNNGV. CDR3 sequence: CASSQSRDRETYGYTF. In DNA form, the CDR3 reads TGTGCCAGCAGCCAGAGCCGGGACAGGGAGACCTATGGCTACACCTTC.

CDR3 protein: CASRHQSGSYNEQFF. The CDR3 DNA follows: TGCGCCAGCAGACACCAAAGCGGCTCCTACAATGAGCAGTTCTTC. This chain connects TRBV5-1 to TRBJ2-1; TRBD2 might be the D (5 bases). The germline V gene has CDR1 SGHRS and CDR2 YFSETQ. CDR3 length: 15 amino acids. V lost 5 bases, J lost 0 bases, and 12 bases lay in between. The entire variable domain, with the rest obtained from reference TRBV5-1 and TRBJ2-1, is as follows: KAGVTQTPRYLIKTRGQQVTLSCSPISGHRSVSWYQQTPGQGLQFLFEYFSETQRNKGNFPGRFSGRQFSNSRSEMNVSTLELGDSALYLCASRHQSGSYNEQFFGPGTRLTVL.

The rearrangement links TRBV7-6 to TRBJ2-7, with TRBD2 identical over 10 bases. There are 16 residues in the CDR3. Germline CDR1 and CDR2: SGHVS and FNYEAQ. Trimming removed 1 base from V and 7 bases from J; junction bases left unmatched: 10. The CDR3 spells CASSLGAAGGPQEQYF. CDR3 sequence (DNA): TGTGCCAGCAGCTTAGGGGCAGCGGGAGGGCCACAAGAGCAGTACTTC.

This clone was seen once. The genes are TRBV4-3 and TRBJ2-1; possible D gene TRBD1, 5 bases. The germline V gene has CDR1 LGHNA and CDR2 YSLEER. This CDR3 spans 15 amino acids. Trimming pared 2 bases from V and 2 bases from J, leaving 10 bases between. The CDR3 DNA sequence: TGCGCCAGCAGCCAAACAGGCTTCCCCTACAATGAGCAGTTCTTC. Translated: CASSQTGFPYNEQFF.

J is TRBJ1-2 and V is TRBV7-3; D may be TRBD1 (6 bases). Germline V gene lookup returns CDR1 SGHTA and CDR2 FQGTGA. This CDR3 spans 16 amino acids. Deletions cut 2 bases from V and 4 bases from J, with 17 bases between. For the CDR3, the DNA is TGTGCCAGCAGCTTAGCCCCCCGGGGGGGCGCCTATGGCTACACCTTC. Residues: CASSLAPRGGAYGYTF.

The chain carries TRBV9 and TRBJ1-1, with 7 bases aligning to TRBD1. This CDR3 has 15 residues. Germline V lookup: CDR1 SGDLS, CDR2 YYNGEE. Trimming removed 4 bases from V and 1 base from J; junction bases left unmatched: 7. The CDR3 loop reads CASSSRGTKNTEAFF. The CDR3 DNA reads as TGTGCCAGCAGCTCCAGGGGGACAAAGAACACTGAAGCTTTCTTT.

The chain's CDR3 is CASSLVTGRVKTQYF. The DNA of the CDR3 is TGTGCCAGCAGCTTGGTCACAGGGAGAGTGAAGACCCAGTACTTC. The J gene is TRBJ2-5, the V gene TRBV5-6; D is perhaps TRBD1 (6 bases). Germline CDR1 SGHDT, CDR2 YYEEEE. CDR3 length: 15 residues. Between the trimmed V and J ends, which lost 0 bases and 6 bases, there was a span of 15 bases.

There are many counts of this clone. The V call is TRBV4-3, the J call TRBJ2-6; D is undetermined. The CDR3 is 15 residues long. Germline V gene data show CDR1 as LGHNA and CDR2 as YSLEER. Between the trimmed V and J ends, which lost 0 bases and 0 bases, there was a span of 3 bases. Written as DNA, the CDR3 is TGCGCCAGCAGCCAAGACAGCTCTGGGGCCAACGTCCTGACTTTC. Translated, it gives CASSQDSSGANVLTF.

This chain uses TRBV6-6 with TRBJ2-3; 10 bases line up with TRBD1. V trimming: 2 bases; J trimming: 4 bases; junction bases outside the gene matches: 6. Germline CDR1 reads MNHNY; CDR2 reads SVGAGI (reference sequence). This CDR3 is 16 amino acids long. The CDR3 is CASSYPGTGDPDTQYF. In DNA form, the CDR3 reads TGTGCCAGCAGTTACCCCGGGACAGGGGATCCAGATACGCAGTATTTT.

The chain recombines TRBV12-5 with TRBJ2-6, with D possibly matching TRBD2 (5 bases). CDR1 is LGHNT, CDR2 FRNRAP, per germline. The CDR3 spans 18 residues. Trimming removed 0 bases from V and 2 bases from J, with 14 bases in between. The CDR3 DNA reads as TGTGCTAGTGGTTTGGTACAGATTCGGGGAGCTGGGGCCAACGTCCTGACTTTC. Its translation: CASGLVQIRGAGANVLTF.

The genes are TRBV14 and TRBJ2-7, with D possibly TRBD1 on 6 matching bases. The CDR3 consists of 18 residues. Germline V gene sequence: CDR1 SGHDN, CDR2 FVKESK. Trimming removed 4 bases at V and 4 bases at J, with 26 bases between. CDR3 nucleotide sequence: TGTGCCAGCAGCCGAGGAACGTCGCCCGTCCCAAGGGGGTACGAGCAGTACTTC. Protein: CASSRGTSPVPRGYEQYF.

The chain combines TRBV27 with TRBJ1-5; D is perhaps TRBD1 (6 bases). Trimming pared 8 bases from V and 7 bases from J, leaving 21 bases between. The CDR3 is 15 residues long. The germline CDR1 and CDR2 sequences are MNHEY and SMNVEV (reference sequence). This chain's CDR3 is CASALRRGGSQPQHF. As DNA, the CDR3 is TGTGCCAGCGCTCTCCGCAGGGGCGGGTCCCAGCCCCAGCATTTT.

This clone has only one observation. The chain joins TRBV7-2 to TRBJ1-2; D gene ambiguous. Germline V gene sequence: CDR1 SGHTA, CDR2 FQGNSA. This CDR3 is 16 amino acids long. Trimming took 1 base from V and 5 from J, leaving 17 bases between them. The CDR3 reads CASSLDPAASAYGYTF. CDR3 nucleotide sequence: TGTGCCAGCAGCTTAGATCCGGCGGCGTCAGCTTATGGCTACACCTTC.

The V call is TRBV5-1, the J call TRBJ2-3; 14 nucleotides line up with TRBD2. Losses at the gene ends were 2 bases for V and 5 bases for J; bases not matched to a gene: 4. CDR1 and CDR2 (germline): SGHRS, YFSETQ. CDR3 length: 16 residues. This chain's CDR3 is CASSFGTSGSIDTQYF. DNA for the CDR3: TGCGCCAGCAGCTTCGGGACTAGCGGGAGTATAGATACGCAGTATTTT.

The CDR3 sequence is CASRPSGMDEQFF. CDR3 DNA: TGTGCCAGCAGACCTAGCGGGATGGATGAGCAGTTCTTC. The V and J genes are TRBV6-6 and TRBJ2-1; 9 positions match TRBD2. This CDR3 is 13 amino acids long. Germline CDR1 MNHNY, CDR2 SVGAGI (reference sequence). V dropped 6 bases and J dropped 8; count of bases not matched to a gene: 5.

The rearrangement joins TRBV2 to TRBJ2-5, with D unclear. Germline lookup yields CDR1 SNHLY and CDR2 FYNNEI. The CDR3 spans 13 residues. The ends were cut back, 4 bases at V and 2 bases at J, with 8 bases in the middle. The CDR3: CASSAETQETQYF. DNA for the CDR3: TGTGCCAGCAGTGCGGAGACTCAAGAGACCCAGTACTTC.

The chain combines TRBV5-1 with TRBJ2-1; 10 bases match TRBD1. Germline-derived CDR1 and CDR2 are SGHRS and YFSETQ. V trimming: 4 bases; J trimming: 4 bases; junction bases outside the gene matches: 2. The CDR3 totals 14 residues. The CDR3 here is CASSDRGLYNEQFF. The CDR3 DNA follows: TGCGCCAGCAGCGACAGGGGGCTTTACAATGAGCAGTTCTTC.

This clone was seen a single time. The CDR3 is CASSGLAGGIGELFF. CDR3 bases: TGTGCCAGCAGTGGACTAGCGGGAGGCATCGGGGAGCTGTTTTTT. The chain combines TRBV6-4 with TRBJ2-2; 13 bases line up with TRBD2. CDR3 length: 15 residues. Trimming removed 4 bases from V and 7 bases from J; junction bases left unmatched: 3. Germline CDR1 MRHNA, CDR2 SNTAGT.

The gene calls are TRBV19 and TRBJ2-3; the D gene is possibly TRBD2 (5 bases). The V end lost 5 bases, the J end lost 3 bases, and 15 bases lay between the germline ends. Germline V gene sequence: CDR1 LNHDA, CDR2 SQIVND (reference sequence). The CDR3 is 15 amino acids. CDR3 sequence: CASSPLGVGTDTQYF. For the CDR3, the DNA is TGTGCCAGTAGTCCCCTCGGGGTGGGGACAGATACGCAGTATTTT.

This clone was seen once. The V gene is TRBV15, the J gene TRBJ1-1; 8 nucleotides line up with TRBD1. J gave up 1 base and V 1 base, and 8 bases lay outside the gene matches. The germline gives CDR1 LNHNV, CDR2 YYDKDF (reference sequence). This CDR3 is 17 amino acids long. In DNA form, the CDR3 reads TGTGCCACCAGCAGAGCGGCAGGGGGCCGGGGGAACACTGAAGCTTTCTTT. Its translation is CATSRAAGGRGNTEAFF. Full variable domain (remainder filled in from reference TRBV15 and TRBJ1-1): DAMVIQNPRYQVTQFGKPVTLSCSQTLNHNVMYWYQQKSSQAPKLLFHYYDKDFNNEADTPDNFQSRRPNTSFCFLDIRSPGLGDTAMYLCATSRAAGGRGNTEAFFGQGTRLTVV.